This entry features one T cell receptor (beta chain) sequence. The antigen is undetermined. Per the germline V gene, CDR1 is SNHLY and CDR2 is FYNNEI. The CDR3 runs to 14 residues. V gave up 2 bases and J gave up 6 bases, with 14 bases separating them. This specimen belongs to a study of CD8+CD57+ T cells in acquired aplastic anemia. Patients chosen for sequencing had shown CD8+CD57+ cell expansion by flow cytometry. The patients, all of them, had severe acquired aplastic anemia. TCR beta VDJ and CDR3 profiling used genomic DNA as template. One entry per CDR3 protein, called by TCRdb with MiXCR from the reads. Among around 180,000 distinct CDR3 sequences, under 50% were seen once, and the ten largest hold about 1.8%. Study outcomes and limitations: Overlap between patients and controls comprised roughly 28 CD8+ CDR3 sequences.

Input material: sorted CD4+, CD8+, or CD8+CD57+ T cells (not recorded which) from PBMCs. The rearrangement joins TRBV2 to TRBJ2-7, with D possibly matching TRBD2 (5 bases). The TCR originated in a human donor with aplastic anemia. The CDR3 sequence is CASSERGDGREQYF. CDR3 sequence (DNA): TGTGCCAGCAGTGAACGGGGAGACGGCCGCGAGCAGTACTTC.